The clone carrying this TCR beta chain came up many times. Someone took the PBMCs out of approximately 10 ml of fresh peripheral blood. This specimen belongs to a study of Graves' ophthalmopathy and Graves' hyperthyroidism. Beta-chain TCR CDR3 regions were amplified from RNA transcripts. RT-PCR was first run with HTBI primers, then multiplex PCR in a second round. TCRdb re-called the multiplex PCR reads through MiXCR, storing one row per CDR3 protein. The sample has roughly 420,000 distinct CDR3 sequences, under 25% seen once. The CDR3 has 15 amino acids. Germline lookup yields CDR1 SNHLY and CDR2 FYNNEI. The germline V and J ends were trimmed by 5 bases and 1 base, with 14 bases remaining between them.

The TCR originated in a woman younger than 35 with stable Graves' hyperthyroidism. The V and J genes are TRBV2 and TRBJ1-1; tentatively, D is TRBD1 (6 bases). The sample taken for sequencing was peripheral blood. CDR3 in DNA: TGTGCCAGCAGTTTGACGGGGGCCCCGAACACTGAAGCTTTCTTT. Encoded protein: CASSLTGAPNTEAFF.